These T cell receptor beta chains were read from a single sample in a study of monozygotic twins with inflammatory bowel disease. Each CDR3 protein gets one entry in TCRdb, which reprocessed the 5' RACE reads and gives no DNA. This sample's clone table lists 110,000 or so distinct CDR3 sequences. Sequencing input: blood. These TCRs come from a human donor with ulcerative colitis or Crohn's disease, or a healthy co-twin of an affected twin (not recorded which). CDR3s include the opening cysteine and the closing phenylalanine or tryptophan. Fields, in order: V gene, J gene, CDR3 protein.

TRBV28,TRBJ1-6,CASSLGSPGFGSPLHF
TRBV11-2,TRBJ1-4,CASSLPRGGLKEKLFF
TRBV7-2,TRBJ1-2,CASSLAGTGENGYTF
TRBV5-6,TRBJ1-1,CASSLVRGTEAFF
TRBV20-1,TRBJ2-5,CSARDGLEQETQYF
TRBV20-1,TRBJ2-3,CSARDWTSGSTDTQYF
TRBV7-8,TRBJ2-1,CASSLPRGGVYNEQFF
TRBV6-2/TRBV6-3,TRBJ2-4,CASSSLALAKNMQYF
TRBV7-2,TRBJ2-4,CASSFTPGTLAKNIQYF
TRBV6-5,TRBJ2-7,CASSYSRGYEQYF
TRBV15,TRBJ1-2,CATSRGVARTNYGYTF
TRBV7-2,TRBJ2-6,CASSLGVDSGANVLTF
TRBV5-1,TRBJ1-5,CASRPDRGTQPQHF
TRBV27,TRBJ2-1,CASSLRGLGGNEQFF
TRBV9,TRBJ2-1,CASSPAGVWANEQFF
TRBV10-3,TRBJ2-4,CAISESDGLAKNIQYF
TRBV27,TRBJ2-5,CASSLTSGGQETQYF
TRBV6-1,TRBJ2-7,CASSDRGEQYF
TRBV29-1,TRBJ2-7,CSVEGYNYEQYF
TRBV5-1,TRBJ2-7,CASTYSSRGSYEQYF
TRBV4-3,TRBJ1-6,CASSAYNSPLHF
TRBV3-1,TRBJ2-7,CATTVRGRGEQYF
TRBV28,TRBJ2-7,CASSPFQASGRVRREQYF
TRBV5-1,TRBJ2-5,CASSLGTSGGSETQYF
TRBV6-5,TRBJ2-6,CASSYGTGSGANVLTF